This TCR beta chain was sequenced in a study of cytotoxic CD8 clonotypes in ibrutinib-treated CLL. Study as a whole: The study included roughly 10 relapsed/refractory and 15 treatment-naive patients; under 18 had IGHV unmutated disease. Study-wide findings and caveats: Treatment left the uncommon public clonotypes either contracted or stable in frequency. Sustained-remission patients were sampled at one set of times and progressing patients at different ones. Clonality increased at ibrutinib response and stayed stable in sustained remission. At progression, however, it fell back toward baseline.

Of note for this clone: As yet, its antigen is unknown. The junction differs from germline at one of its ends, possibly a read error.

Using immunoSEQ multiplex PCR, the repertoire was profiled, and TCRdb retains in-frame clones only, with some absent. The sample lists under 150,000 clones, 80% to 90% occurring once. Germline V gene data show CDR1 as SNHLY and CDR2 as FYNNEI. This CDR3 has 15 residues. The chain couples TRBV2 to TRBJ1-5; TRBD1 might be the D (6 bases). This TCR was sampled from a human donor with chronic lymphocytic leukemia. The specimen comprised PBMCs, sampled after 24 months of ibrutinib treatment. The chain's CDR3 is CASREGGQGNQPQHF. The CDR3 region has the DNA TGTGCCAGCAGGGAAGGGGGTCAGGGGAATCAGCCCCAGCATTTT.